The 8 T cell receptor beta chains below were found in one sample sequenced in a study of cytomegalovirus exposure and HLA in healthy donors (dated by TCRdb to about 2017). Receptor libraries were prepared by the immunoSEQ multiplex PCR assay. For the multiplex PCR, a mixture combining 60 forward primers for TCR Vbeta segments and 13 reverse primers for TCR Jbeta segments was used. TCRdb took this table from immuneACCESS and kept in-frame rearrangements with V and J called. Such tables lack part of the clones; where checked against another copy, unresolved V genes explain under half of the gap, and the rest is unexplained. For this sample the table gives about 200,000 clones, of which roughly four fifths were detected only once. In total, the top ten clones hold about 2.6% of the sample. Material: PBMCs. These receptors all stem from a woman between 35 and 50 years old in good health and CMV-seronegative.

The chain combines TRBV7-2 with TRBJ2-5; 10 bases are shared with TRBD2. Germline CDR1 and CDR2: SGHTA and FQGNSA. The CDR3 covers 16 residues. The V and J ends lost 1 base and 1 base, in that order; junction bases with no gene match: 3. For the CDR3, the DNA is TGTGCCAGCAGCTTAGGGACTAGCGGTGGCCAAGAGACCCAGTACTTC. Its protein is CASSLGTSGGQETQYF.

V usage is TRBV2 and J usage is TRBJ1-1, with 7 bases fitting TRBD1. The CDR3 runs 14 residues. Germline lookup yields CDR1 SNHLY and CDR2 FYNNEI. The junction had 7 bases not matched to a gene; V was cut back by 5 bases and J by 4 bases. The CDR3 is CASSPRQGGTEAFF. For the CDR3, the DNA is TGTGCCAGCAGTCCTCGACAGGGTGGCACTGAAGCTTTCTTT.

Concerning this clone: One end of the junction does not line up with germline, which may come from a read error. The CDR3 coding sequence is TGTGCCGGCAGTTCCGCGACCATGACTCTTTTT. Translating it yields CAGSSATMTLF. The V and J genes are TRBV6-5 and TRBJ1-1; no clear D gene. The CDR3 has 11 residues. Germline CDR1 MNHEY, CDR2 SVGAGI.

The chain is built from TRBV7-2 and TRBJ2-7; 8 bases agree with TRBD1. This CDR3 has 16 residues. CDR1 is SGHTA and CDR2 is FQGNSA in the germline V gene. V was pared by 1 base and J by 4 bases, with 9 bases of the junction left unmatched. CDR3 in DNA: TGTGCCAGCAGCTTAGGGGCAGGGGGCATGGCTTACGAGCAGTACTTC. Translated: CASSLGAGGMAYEQYF.

The chain is built from TRBV29-1 and TRBJ2-7, with D uncertain. Trimming shortened V by 6 bases and J by 2 bases, and 14 bases separated the two germline ends. Germline CDR1 and CDR2: SQVTM and ANQGSEA. The CDR3 loop spans 13 amino acids. The CDR3 DNA reads as TGCAGCGTCGCTCCGAAAACTGCCTACGAGCAGTACTTC. Residues: CSVAPKTAYEQYF.

The genes are TRBV6-1 and TRBJ2-6, with 11 positions matching TRBD1. Trimming removed 11 bases from V and 4 bases from J; junction bases left unmatched: 7. The CDR3 length is 15 residues. Germline V CDR1 and CDR2: MNHNS, SASEGT. The CDR3: CAGGQGAAGANVLTF. The CDR3 DNA is TGTGCCGGAGGACAGGGGGCGGCAGGGGCCAACGTCCTGACTTTC.

J is TRBJ2-5 and V is TRBV27; 9 bases are a match to TRBD2. This CDR3 is 15 amino acids long. Germline trimming cut 9 bases from V and 6 bases from J; bases unmatched to any gene: 14. From germline, CDR1 is MNHEY and CDR2 SMNVEV (reference sequence). The CDR3 coding sequence is TGTGCCAGAGACAGACTAGCGGACCGCAAACAGACCCAGTACTTC. Its protein is CARDRLADRKQTQYF.

The chain carries TRBV6-4 and TRBJ2-1; 10 positions agree with TRBD2. Germline trimming cut 5 bases from V and 2 bases from J; bases unmatched to any gene: 6. The CDR3 contains 16 residues. Germline V gene lookup returns CDR1 MRHNA and CDR2 SNTAGT. The CDR3 sequence: CASSSGTSAPYNEQFF. The CDR3 bases are TGTGCCAGCAGTAGTGGGACTAGCGCACCCTACAATGAGCAGTTCTTC.